The next 23 T cell receptor beta chains were all read from a single sample in a study of long-term antiretroviral therapy in people with HIV (dated by TCRdb to 2022 to 2024). Sequencing of the TRB variable region was done with the immunoSEQ hsTCRB v3.0 assay at survey level resolution. The table was pulled from immuneACCESS by TCRdb, which kept in-frame rearrangements only. Such tables lose some clones; where checked, under half of the loss comes from unresolved V genes, and the rest has no known cause. The sample includes roughly 30,000 clones, with around 95% observed a single time. The top ten constitute approximately 3% of the sample. The starting material was unsorted PBMCs, obtained 5.3 years after starting antiretroviral therapy. The receptor set was obtained from a man aged 50 to 60 with HIV.

The genes are TRBV4-1 and TRBJ2-7; TRBD1 is a possible D gene (6 bases). Germline CDR1 MGHRA, CDR2 YSYEKL. This CDR3 has 15 amino acids. The V end was cut by 4 bases, the J end by 2 bases, with 15 bases between. In DNA, the CDR3 is TGCGCCAGCAGCCCCCGGGACATCGTCACCTACGAGCAGTACTTC. This encodes CASSPRDIVTYEQYF.

This sequence joins TRBV5-4 and TRBJ1-2; the match to TRBD1 covers 7 bases. CDR3 length: 13 amino acids. Trimming took 5 bases from V and 5 from J; bases not matched to a gene: 6. Germline lookup yields CDR1 SGHNT and CDR2 YYREEE (reference sequence). The CDR3 DNA reads TGTGCCAGCAGGGGGGGGACAGCATATGGCTACACCTTC. It is translated as CASRGGTAYGYTF.

The V gene is TRBV7-2, the J gene TRBJ2-1; 12 bases align to TRBD2. CDR1 and CDR2 from the germline V gene are SGHTA and FQGNSA. The ends lost 5 bases at V and 4 bases at J; junction bases unmatched: 9. The CDR3 is 17 amino acids. CDR3 sequence: CASSPQTGLAGYNEQFF. DNA of the CDR3: TGTGCCAGCAGCCCGCAAACCGGACTAGCGGGGTACAATGAGCAGTTCTTC. Supplemented by reference TRBV7-2 and TRBJ2-1, the full variable domain reads GAGVSQSPSNKVTEKGKDVELRCDPISGHTALYWYRQSLGQGLEFLIYFQGNSAPDKSGLPSDRFSAERTGGSVSTLTIQRTQQEDSAVYLCASSPQTGLAGYNEQFFGPGTRLTVL.

The rearrangement uses TRBV10-2 and TRBJ2-3; 14 bases are shared with TRBD2. This CDR3 has 16 residues. CDR1 and CDR2 from the germline V gene are WSHSY and SAAADI. V gave up 4 bases and J gave up 6 bases; unmatched junction bases: 6. CDR3 amino acids: CASSVGLAGVGDTQYF. Written as DNA, the CDR3 is TGCGCCAGCAGTGTGGGACTAGCGGGGGTCGGGGATACGCAGTATTTT.

J is TRBJ1-3 and V is TRBV29-1, with a possible D match to TRBD1 (6 bases). Trimming pared 7 bases from V and 6 bases from J, leaving 16 bases between. Germline V gives CDR1 SQVTM, CDR2 ANQGSEA. The CDR3 extends over 13 amino acids. This chain's CDR3 is CSAVVRTENTIYF. The CDR3 DNA sequence: TGCAGCGCCGTAGTCCGGACAGAAAACACCATATATTTT. Full variable domain (remainder filled in from reference TRBV29-1 and TRBJ1-3): SAVISQKPSRDICQRGTSLTIQCQVDSQVTMMFWYRQQPGQSLTLIATANQGSEATYESGFVIDKFPISRPNLTFSTLTVSNMSPEDSSIYLCSAVVRTENTIYFGEGSWLTVV.

V and J are TRBV6-5 and TRBJ1-5; the D is unclear. V lost 2 bases and J 0 bases, leaving 5 bases between the germline ends. The CDR3 has 14 amino acids. Germline V gene lookup returns CDR1 MNHEY and CDR2 SVGAGI. CDR3 loop: CASSYGDSNQPQHF. As DNA, the CDR3 is TGTGCCAGCAGTTACGGTGATAGCAATCAGCCCCAGCATTTT.

V gene TRBV29-1 combines with J gene TRBJ1-1; no clear D. This CDR3 comprises 11 residues. Between the trimmed V and J ends, which lost 7 bases and 8 bases, there was a span of 14 bases. Germline loops: CDR1 SQVTM, CDR2 ANQGSEA. The CDR3 region is CSGRQGREAFF. The CDR3 DNA sequence: TGCAGCGGGAGGCAAGGGAGGGAAGCTTTCTTT.

In DNA, the CDR3 is TGTGCCAGCAGCTCTCGGACAGGGCTGACAGATACGCAGTATTTT. It specifies CASSSRTGLTDTQYF. The rearrangement uses TRBV7-2 and TRBJ2-3, with 8 bases aligning to TRBD1. The germline V gene encodes CDR1 SGHTA and CDR2 FQGNSA. This CDR3 spans 15 amino acids. V lost 4 bases to trimming and J lost 3 bases; unmatched junction nucleotides: 6. The full variable domain, its missing parts supplied by reference TRBV7-2 and TRBJ2-3, is GAGVSQSPSNKVTEKGKDVELRCDPISGHTALYWYRQSLGQGLEFLIYFQGNSAPDKSGLPSDRFSAERTGGSVSTLTIQRTQQEDSAVYLCASSSRTGLTDTQYFGPGTRLTVL.

The chain carries TRBV5-5 and TRBJ2-7, with 8 bases fitting TRBD1. From germline, CDR1 is SGHKS and CDR2 YYEKEE (reference sequence). The junction had 10 bases not matched to a gene; V was cut back by 4 bases and J by 1 base. The length of the CDR3 is 16 residues. The CDR3 DNA is TGTGCCAGCAGCGGATCAGGACAGGGATCTTCCTACGAGCAGTACTTC. Its protein is CASSGSGQGSSYEQYF. Full variable domain (remainder filled in from reference TRBV5-5 and TRBJ2-7): DAGVTQSPTHLIKTRGQQVTLRCSPISGHKSVSWYQQVLGQGPQFIFQYYEKEERGRGNFPDRFSARQFPNYSSELNVNALLLGDSALYLCASSGSGQGSSYEQYFGPGTRLTVT.

The V call is TRBV2, the J call TRBJ1-1, with TRBD1 as a possible D gene (6 bases). Trimming stripped 4 bases from V and 3 bases from J, with 12 bases between. The CDR3 sequence is 14 residues long. CDR1 and CDR2 (germline): SNHLY, FYNNEI. For the CDR3, the DNA is TGTGCCAGCAGTGTAGGACGACAGGACACTGAAGCTTTCTTT. Amino acid sequence: CASSVGRQDTEAFF.

The chain carries TRBV2 and TRBJ2-7, with a weak D call TRBD1 (6 bases). The CDR3 sequence is 13 residues long. Germline CDR1 reads SNHLY; CDR2 reads FYNNEI. V was trimmed by 10 bases and J by 0 bases, leaving 13 bases between them. CDR3 in amino acids: CAISRDTSYEQYF. The DNA of the CDR3 is TGTGCCATAAGCCGGGACACCTCCTACGAGCAGTACTTC.

This sequence joins TRBV7-2 and TRBJ2-1; 14 nucleotides agree with TRBD2. Germline assignment: CDR1 SGHTA and CDR2 FQGNSA. The length of the CDR3 is 17 residues. V gave up 0 bases and J gave up 7 bases; unmatched junction bases: 5. The CDR3: CASSLASRLAGGNEQFF. The CDR3 bases are TGTGCCAGCAGCTTAGCCTCACGACTAGCGGGGGGGAATGAGCAGTTCTTC.

In nucleotides, the CDR3 is TGTGCCAGCAGCTTTGGACAGGGAGTCAACTATGGCTACACCTTC. Its translation: CASSFGQGVNYGYTF. The chain couples TRBV9 to TRBJ1-2, with TRBD1 matching 8 bases. The CDR3 loop spans 15 amino acids. The V gene's germline CDR1 is SGDLS and CDR2 YYNGEE. Trimming at V came to 4 bases and at J to 2 bases, leaving 7 bases not matched to a gene.

The chain employs TRBV19 and TRBJ2-7, with D possibly matching TRBD2 (6 bases). Germline lookup yields CDR1 LNHDA and CDR2 SQIVND (reference sequence). The CDR3 has 14 residues. V shed 4 bases and J shed 1 base, with 11 bases lying between them. The CDR3, as DNA: TGTGCCAGTAGTAAGGGACTGGGGTCCTACGAGCAGTACTTC. Translating it yields CASSKGLGSYEQYF.

The rearrangement links TRBV10-3 to TRBJ1-1; no clear D. Germline loops: CDR1 ENHRY, CDR2 SYGVKD. The CDR3 is 16 amino acids. Trimming stripped 0 bases from V and 1 base from J, with 12 bases between. The DNA for the CDR3 is TGTGCCATCAGTGAGTCGCGGCAGATGTCGAACACTGAAGCTTTCTTT. Its protein product is CAISESRQMSNTEAFF.

The chain uses TRBV7-3 and TRBJ1-6; D unclear. Germline lookup yields CDR1 SGHTA and CDR2 FQGTGA. The CDR3 loop spans 14 amino acids. The V end was cut by 6 bases, the J end by 7 bases, with 13 bases between. CDR3 DNA sequence: TGTGCCAGCAGTTTGGGTGCGGGGAATTCACCCCTCCACTTT. Translated, it gives CASSLGAGNSPLHF.

The CDR3 spells CASSLSRQSSYEQYF. The CDR3 DNA is TGTGCCAGCAGCTTAAGTCGTCAGAGCTCCTACGAGCAGTACTTC. The gene calls are TRBV7-2 and TRBJ2-7, with D unresolved. Germline values: CDR1 SGHTA, CDR2 FQGNSA. The CDR3 is made up of 15 amino acids. The ends were cut back, 2 bases at V and 0 bases at J, with 11 bases in the middle.

The chain combines TRBV19 with TRBJ2-7; D remains unclear. The CDR3 totals 13 residues. Trimming took off 1 base at V and 1 base at J, with 5 bases between the two ends. Germline-derived CDR1 and CDR2 are LNHDA and SQIVND (reference sequence). CDR3 bases: TGTGCCAGTAGTATAGGGGGTTCCTACGAGCAGTACTTC. Amino acid sequence: CASSIGGSYEQYF.

This chain links TRBV9 with TRBJ2-2, with 11 bases lining up with TRBD2. The V and J ends lost 2 bases and 4 bases, in that order; junction bases with no gene match: 4. CDR1 is SGDLS and CDR2 is YYNGEE in the germline V gene. The CDR3 runs to 16 residues. Here the CDR3 DNA reads TGTGCCAGCAGCGTTAGCGGGGGGGAGGGCACCGGGGAGCTGTTTTTT. It yields the protein CASSVSGGEGTGELFF.

The chain uses TRBV19 and TRBJ2-7, with TRBD2 identical over 8 bases. Germline V gene data show CDR1 as LNHDA and CDR2 as SQIVND (reference sequence). This CDR3 region has 14 residues. V was clipped by 6 bases and J by 2 bases; unmatched bases: 6. The DNA for the CDR3 is TGTGCCAGTAGCCAGACTAGCGTTACCTACGAGCAGTACTTC. This sequence encodes CASSQTSVTYEQYF.

V and J are TRBV27 and TRBJ2-1; D may correspond to TRBD1 or TRBD2 (5 bases each). The germline V gene encodes CDR1 MNHEY and CDR2 SMNVEV (reference sequence). CDR3 length: 15 amino acids. Trimming pared 5 bases from V and 2 bases from J, leaving 13 bases between. DNA of the CDR3: TGTGCCAGCAGTCCCCAGGGAGCCCCCTACAATGAGCAGTTCTTC. Residues: CASSPQGAPYNEQFF.

In this sample, this clone turned up once. The chain couples TRBV6-1 to TRBJ1-1, with a weak D call TRBD1 (5 bases). The germline V and J ends were trimmed by 3 bases and 11 bases, with 13 bases remaining between them. The CDR3 length is 12 residues. Germline V gene data show CDR1 as MNHNS and CDR2 as SASEGT. CDR3 loop: CASSEPGMTAFF. DNA of the CDR3: TGTGCCAGCAGTGAGCCAGGGATGACGGCTTTCTTT.

This clone was recorded once. This chain joins TRBV6-5 and TRBJ1-1, with 10 nucleotides matching TRBD1. Germline V CDR1 and CDR2: MNHEY, SVGAGI. V lost 3 bases, J lost 9 bases, and 7 bases stayed unmatched. This CDR3 contains 14 residues. Here the CDR3 reads CASSYGGQGNQAFF. CDR3 DNA: TGTGCCAGCAGTTATGGGGGACAGGGGAATCAAGCTTTCTTT.